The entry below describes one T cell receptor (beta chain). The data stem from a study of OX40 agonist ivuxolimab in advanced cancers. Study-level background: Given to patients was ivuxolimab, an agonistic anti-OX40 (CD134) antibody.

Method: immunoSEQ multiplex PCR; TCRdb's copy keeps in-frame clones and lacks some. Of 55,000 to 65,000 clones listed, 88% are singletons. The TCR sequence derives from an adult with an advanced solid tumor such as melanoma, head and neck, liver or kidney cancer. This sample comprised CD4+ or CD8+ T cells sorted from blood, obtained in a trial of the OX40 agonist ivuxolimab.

The CDR3, as DNA: TGTGCCAGCAGTGTCTCTATAGCAGATACGCAGTATTTT. Translated, it gives CASSVSIADTQYF. The chain links TRBV6-4 to TRBJ2-3; D is unresolved. CDR3 size: 13 residues. V gave up 4 bases and J gave up 4 bases, with 9 bases separating them. From germline, CDR1 is MRHNA and CDR2 SNTAGT.